The clone carrying this T cell receptor (beta chain) was seen more than once but under ten times. Its cognate antigen is unknown. The data derive from a study of beta chain features in type 1 diabetes. Germline V gene sequence: CDR1 SGHTA, CDR2 FQGTGA. Deletions cut 5 bases from V and 2 bases from J, with 13 bases between. This CDR3 has 15 residues. The whole isolated RNA underwent reverse transcription, so sequencing captured expressed TCRB transcripts. The assay was immunoSEQ multiplex PCR, and TCRdb's table has in-frame clones only and misses some. In the table there are 300,000 to 450,000 clones, 10% to 15% of which are singletons. Study-level results: Naive, central memory and regulatory TCRB repertoires appeared more similar among patients than healthy donors.

This sequence was found in a man between 18 and 35 years old in good health. The V call is TRBV7-3, the J call TRBJ2-1, with D uncertain. Material for sequencing was naive CD4+ T cells from blood. As DNA, the CDR3 is TGTGCCAGCAGCCCCCAGGCCACCACCTACAATGAGCAGTTCTTC. Its protein product is CASSPQATTYNEQFF. Full variable domain (remainder filled in from reference TRBV7-3 and TRBJ2-1): GAGVSQTPSNKVTEKGKYVELRCDPISGHTALYWYRQSLGQGPEFLIYFQGTGAADDSGLPNDRFFAVRPEGSVSTLKIQRTERGDSAVYLCASSPQATTYNEQFFGPGTRLTVL.